The clone carrying this T cell receptor beta chain was observed a handful of times. Germline and genes here are mouse. This sample was included in a study of CD8+ T cells in alopecia areata. Cells pooled from cutaneous lymph nodes were sorted on CD4, CD8alpha, NKG2D, NKG2ACE and other markers. RNA, once extracted, was reverse transcribed into cDNA for use as the sequencing template. Here immunoSEQ multiplex PCR was the method, and the copy in TCRdb shows in-frame clones only, minus some. This sample comprises 270,000 or so clones, none seen once only. This sequence was found in a C3H/HeJ mouse with alopecia areata. MHC haplotype of the strain: H2-k. Sequenced: CD4+ T cells sorted from a lymph node.

CDR3 amino acids: CASRPGGNSDYTF. The CDR3 bases that were read are TGTGCCAGCAGGCCAGGGGGCAACTCC. The rearrangement links TRBV19 to TRBJ1-2, with 8 positions matching TRBD1. Read data end 4 residues before the CDR3 end; the end is taken from the germline J gene. V shed 5 bases, J shed 2 bases, and the junction held 2 bases outside the gene matches. Germline CDR1 FNHDT, CDR2 SITEND (reference sequence). This CDR3 is built from 13 residues.